This T cell receptor (beta chain) was captured in a study of cytomegalovirus exposure and HLA in healthy donors. On the study more broadly: HLA-typed donors contributed 65 million to 95 million unique TCRs, which were held in an early data release.

Researchers ran the PCR with 60 Vbeta and 13 Jbeta primers. Data came from immunoSEQ multiplex PCR; TCRdb stores just in-frame clones and leaves some out. The repertoire holds under 150,000 clones, with approximately 78% as singletons. The material sequenced was PBMCs. The TCR sequence derives from a human donor in good health.

The CDR3 sequence: CASSVGTGGRETQYF. The CDR3 DNA reads as TGTGCCAGCAGCGTAGGAACAGGGGGCCGGGAGACCCAGTACTTC. This chain links TRBV9 with TRBJ2-5; 9 bases fit TRBD1. Trimming took 0 bases from V and 5 from J; bases not matched to a gene: 5. The CDR3 runs to 15 residues. Germline V CDR1 and CDR2: SGDLS, YYNGEE.